These 9 T cell receptor beta chains came from one sample sequenced in a study of T cells in Graves' hyperthyroidism and ophthalmopathy (dated by TCRdb to the late 2010s). Libraries came from multiplex PCR. The instrument given in TCRdb is Illumina HiSeq 2000. The TCR beta CDR3 regions were amplified from the RNA transcripts. The first round of RT-PCR for the TCR CDR3 was performed with the HTBI primer set and the Qiagen OneStep RT-PCR kit. TCRdb handled the public reads itself, with Q25 trimming in fastp and clone calling in MiXCR, and kept productive beta chains. Rows with a matching CDR3 protein are joined into one entry that keeps the most common DNA and genes. Within this sample are some 800,000 distinct CDR3 sequences, with over 35% of them counted one time only. The ten largest clonotypes hold more than 7% of the sample. Specimen: blood. The receptors originated from a man aged 18 to 29 with Graves' hyperthyroidism.

In its sample, this clonotype was seen many times. The chain combines TRBV24-1 with TRBJ1-5; unclear D gene. CDR3 length: 16 amino acids. V lost 2 bases and J 0 bases, leaving 10 bases between the germline ends. The germline V gene encodes CDR1 KGHDR and CDR2 SFDVKD. CDR3 loop: CATSDSGSRSNQPQHF. Here the CDR3 DNA reads TGTGCCACCAGTGATTCAGGATCTCGTAGCAATCAGCCCCAGCATTTT.

J is TRBJ1-6 and V is TRBV6-6, with a tentative D call TRBD1 (6 bases). V was clipped by 2 bases and J by 7 bases, with 12 bases between them. CDR1 and CDR2 (germline): MNHNY, SVGAGI (reference sequence). CDR3 length: 15 amino acids. This chain's CDR3 is CASSYEGDTNSPLHF. The CDR3 DNA follows: TGTGCCAGCAGTTACGAGGGGGACACCAATTCACCCCTCCACTTT.

The chain has TRBV11-3 and TRBJ1-1; no reliable D call. Trimming left V 5 bases short and J 0 bases short, with 10 bases between. This CDR3 has 14 amino acids. Germline V gene lookup returns CDR1 SGHNT and CDR2 YENEEA. The chain's CDR3 is CASSRGNMNTEAFF. The CDR3 DNA reads as TGTGCCAGCAGCCGGGGAAACATGAACACTGAAGCTTTCTTT.

This clonotype was seen only a few times. This rearrangement joins TRBV20-1 to TRBJ2-7; D not resolved. The CDR3 covers 14 residues. V was pared by 1 base and J by 6 bases, with 16 bases between. Looked up from germline, CDR1 is DFQATT and CDR2 is SNEGSKA (reference sequence). The CDR3 spells CSARVSSVVGEQYF. CDR3 nucleotide sequence: TGCAGTGCTAGAGTGAGTTCGGTAGTCGGCGAGCAGTACTTC.

This clonotype showed up many times. The chain uses TRBV29-1 and TRBJ2-7; a possible D gene is TRBD1 (6 bases). The CDR3 sequence is 13 residues long. V dropped 3 bases and J dropped 9 bases, with 18 bases sitting between them. Germline V gene lookup returns CDR1 SQVTM and CDR2 ANQGSEA. CDR3 DNA sequence: TGCAGCGTTGATGGGCAGGGGCGATCAGGGCAGTACTTC. The encoded protein is CSVDGQGRSGQYF.

A few counts support this clonotype. The genes are TRBV25-1 and TRBJ1-5, with a weak D call TRBD1 (6 bases). The CDR3 covers 14 residues. V dropped 8 bases and J dropped 2 bases, with 13 bases sitting between them. CDR1 and CDR2 from the germline V gene are MGHDK and SYGVNS. Here the CDR3 reads CASPTRQGNQPQHF. The CDR3 coding sequence is TGTGCCAGCCCTACCCGACAGGGCAATCAGCCCCAGCATTTT. Full variable domain (rest looked up from reference TRBV25-1 and TRBJ1-5): EADIYQTPRYLVIGTGKKITLECSQTMGHDKMYWYQQDPGMELHLIHYSYGVNSTEKGDLSSESTVSRIRTEHFPLTLESARPSHTSQYLCASPTRQGNQPQHFGDGTRLSIL.

This clonotype was seen only a few times. The CDR3 DNA is TGTGCCAGCAGTGACGAGGAAGACACCGGGGAGCTGTTTTTT. It encodes CASSDEEDTGELFF. The chain uses TRBV6-4 and TRBJ2-2, with unresolved D. The CDR3 length is 14 residues. The ends were cut back, 2 bases at V and 3 bases at J, with 7 bases in the middle. The germline V gene has CDR1 MRHNA and CDR2 SNTAGT.

This clonotype has more than one count but fewer than ten. The chain links TRBV7-9 to TRBJ1-1; D may be TRBD1 (6 bases). V shed 2 bases and J shed 4 bases, with 14 bases lying between them. CDR1 is SEHNR and CDR2 is FQNEAQ in the germline V gene (reference sequence). The CDR3 covers 15 residues. In DNA form, the CDR3 reads TGTGCCAGCAGCTTAATAGGGGGTGTCGGCACTGAAGCTTTCTTT. Protein product: CASSLIGGVGTEAFF.

V and J are TRBV29-1 and TRBJ2-1, with TRBD1 as a possible D gene (6 bases). The CDR3 runs 13 residues. The V end lost 5 bases, the J end lost 3 bases, and 11 bases lay between the germline ends. The V gene's germline CDR1 is SQVTM and CDR2 ANQGSEA. The CDR3 here is CSVRAGDYNEQFF. CDR3 sequence (DNA): TGCAGCGTTCGGGCAGGGGACTACAATGAGCAGTTCTTC.